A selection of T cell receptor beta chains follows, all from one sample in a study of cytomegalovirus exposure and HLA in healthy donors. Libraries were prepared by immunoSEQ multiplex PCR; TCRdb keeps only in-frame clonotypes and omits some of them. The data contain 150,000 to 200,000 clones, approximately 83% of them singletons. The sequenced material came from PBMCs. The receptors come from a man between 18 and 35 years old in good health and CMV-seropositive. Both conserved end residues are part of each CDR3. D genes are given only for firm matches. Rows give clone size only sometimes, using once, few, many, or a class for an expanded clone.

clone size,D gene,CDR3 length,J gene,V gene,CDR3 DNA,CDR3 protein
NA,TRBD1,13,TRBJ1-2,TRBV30,TGTGCCCAGGGGGCAAGTACTTCCTATGGCTACACCTTC,CAQGASTSYGYTF
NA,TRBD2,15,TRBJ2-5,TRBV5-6,TGTGCCAGCAGCTACGGGACTAGCGGCCAAGAGACCCAGTACTTC,CASSYGTSGQETQYF
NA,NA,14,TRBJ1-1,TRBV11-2,TGTGCCAGCAGCTTAGCAGGGATGAACACTGAAGCTTTCTTT,CASSLAGMNTEAFF
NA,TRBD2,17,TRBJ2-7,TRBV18,TGTGCCAGCTCACTCGGGACTAGCGGGGGGAACGATTACGAGCAGTACTTC,CASSLGTSGGNDYEQYF
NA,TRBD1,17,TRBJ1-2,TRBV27,TGTGCCAGCAGTTTAATACCTCCGGGACAGGGTTTTGGTGGCTACACCTTC,CASSLIPPGQGFGGYTF
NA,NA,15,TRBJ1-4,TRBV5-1,TGCGCCAGCAGCTTGGGGGCAGGCGTTAATGAAAAACTGTTTTTT,CASSLGAGVNEKLFF
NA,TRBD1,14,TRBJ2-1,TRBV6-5,TGTGCCAGCAGTCGGGACAGGGGGCTCCTTGAGCGGTTCTTC,CASSRDRGLLERFF
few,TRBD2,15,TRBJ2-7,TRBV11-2,TGTGCCAGCAGCTTAACCAGCGGGGGGGCCTACGAGCAGTACTTC,CASSLTSGGAYEQYF
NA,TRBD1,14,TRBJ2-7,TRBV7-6,TGTGCCAGCAGCTTCGCCGGGACAGGGGACGAGCAGTACTTC,CASSFAGTGDEQYF
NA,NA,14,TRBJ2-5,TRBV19,TGTGCCAGTAGTATAGAAACTCAGGGGTCGACCCAGTACTTC,CASSIETQGSTQYF
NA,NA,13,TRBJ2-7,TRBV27,TGTGCCAGCAGTTTTGGGGACACCTACGAGCAGTACTTC,CASSFGDTYEQYF
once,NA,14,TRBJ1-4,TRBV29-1,TGCAGCGTTAACCTGGGGGGGAGGAGTGAAAAACTGTTTTTT,CSVNLGGRSEKLFF
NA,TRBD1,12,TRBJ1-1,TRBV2,TGTGCCAGCAGCTACAGGGGGACTGAAGCTTTCTTT,CASSYRGTEAFF
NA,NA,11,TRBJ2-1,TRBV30,TGTGCCTGGAGTGTACTCCAGACTATCGTCTTC,CAWSVLQTIVF
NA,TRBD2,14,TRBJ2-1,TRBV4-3,TGCGCCAGCAGCAAGCGGGGGGGCCCTTATGAGCAGTTCTTC,CASSKRGGPYEQFF
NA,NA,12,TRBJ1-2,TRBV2,TGTGCCAGCGTAGGGGCCCTCTATGGCTACACCTTC,CASVGALYGYTF
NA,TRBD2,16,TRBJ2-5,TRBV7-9,TGTGCCAGCAGCCGAAGGACTAGCGGGGGACAAGAGACCCAGTACTTC,CASSRRTSGGQETQYF
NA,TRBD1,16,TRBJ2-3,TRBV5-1,TGCGCCAGCAGCAAAGCTGGGACAGGCAACACAGATACGCAGTATTTT,CASSKAGTGNTDTQYF
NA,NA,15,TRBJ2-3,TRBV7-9,TGTGCCAGCAGCTTAGGAGGGGGGGGCACAGATACGCAGTATTTT,CASSLGGGGTDTQYF
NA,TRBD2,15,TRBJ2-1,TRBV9,TGTGCCAGCAGCGTAGGGTATAGCGGGGGGAATGAGCAGTTCTTC,CASSVGYSGGNEQFF
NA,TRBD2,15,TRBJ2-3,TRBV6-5,TGTGCCAGCAGTTACACTAGCGGGGGGGCAGATACGCAGTATTTT,CASSYTSGGADTQYF
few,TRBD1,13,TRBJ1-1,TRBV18,TGTGCCAGCTCACCTACCCGGGACAGCGAAGCTTTCTTT,CASSPTRDSEAFF
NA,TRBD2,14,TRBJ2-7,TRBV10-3,TGTGCCATCCAGACTAGCGGGGTCTCCTACGAGCAGTACTTC,CAIQTSGVSYEQYF
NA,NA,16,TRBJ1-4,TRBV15,TGTGCCACCAGCAGAGAATTCGGGGCAACTAATGAAAAACTGTTTTTT,CATSREFGATNEKLFF